A single sample is the source of the 8 T cell receptor beta chains below, sequenced in a study of cytomegalovirus exposure and HLA in healthy donors. The PCR was carried out with 60 Vbeta primers and 13 Jbeta primers. TCRdb's table, derived via immunoSEQ multiplex PCR, lists solely in-frame clones and lacks some. The table has over 100,000 clones, around 65% seen once. Sequences were obtained from PBMCs. All receptors come from a man between 18 and 29 years old in good health and CMV-seronegative.

V usage is TRBV5-1 and J usage is TRBJ2-7; possibly TRBD2 for D (7 bases). This CDR3 has 16 amino acids. Germline assignment: CDR1 SGHRS and CDR2 YFSETQ. Trimming stripped 7 bases from V and 2 bases from J, with 22 bases between. The CDR3 spells CASQNTGGLTTYEQYF. CDR3 coding DNA: TGCGCCAGCCAAAACACGGGGGGCCTTACCACCTACGAGCAGTACTTC.

V usage is TRBV27 and J usage is TRBJ2-1, with D maybe TRBD2 (6 bases). Germline V lookup: CDR1 MNHEY, CDR2 SMNVEV (reference sequence). Trimming left V 3 bases short and J 5 bases short, with 17 bases between. The CDR3 is made up of 16 amino acids. The CDR3: CASSFGGSRPNNEQFF. The DNA for the CDR3 is TGTGCCAGCAGTTTTGGAGGGAGCCGGCCTAACAATGAGCAGTTCTTC.

The chain is built from TRBV9 and TRBJ2-1; 8 nucleotides match TRBD1. With V trimmed by 3 bases and J by 4 bases, 9 bases remained unmatched. The CDR3 contains 16 residues. Germline-derived CDR1 and CDR2 are SGDLS and YYNGEE. CDR3 in amino acids: CASSATDRVVYNEQFF. The DNA of the CDR3 is TGTGCCAGCAGCGCCACGGACAGGGTGGTGTACAATGAGCAGTTCTTC.

The chain's CDR3 is CASSFDRNNEQFF. DNA of the CDR3: TGCGCCAGCAGCTTCGACAGAAACAATGAGCAGTTCTTC. The V and J genes are TRBV5-1 and TRBJ2-1, with D perhaps matching TRBD1 (5 bases). This CDR3 comprises 13 residues. Germline lookup yields CDR1 SGHRS and CDR2 YFSETQ. The V gene lost 2 bases and the J gene lost 5 bases, with 8 bases spanning the gap.

This clone was counted a few times. V and J are TRBV10-1 and TRBJ1-1, with 7 bases lining up with TRBD1. Trimming took 3 bases from V and 6 from J; bases not matched to a gene: 10. This CDR3 comprises 15 residues. CDR1 WNHNN and CDR2 SYGVQD come from the germline V gene (reference sequence). The CDR3 reads CASSDSGTVGPEAFF. Here the CDR3 DNA reads TGCGCCAGCAGTGATTCCGGGACAGTGGGGCCTGAAGCTTTCTTT.

This clone was recorded a few times. This chain uses TRBV6-1 with TRBJ2-7; D uncertain. Germline V gives CDR1 MNHNS, CDR2 SASEGT. The V gene lost 3 bases and the J gene lost 3 bases, with 18 bases spanning the gap. The CDR3 sequence is 16 residues long. The DNA for the CDR3 is TGTGCCAGCAGTGACCTCCGCGGTCCCACCCTCTACGAGCAGTACTTC. It encodes CASSDLRGPTLYEQYF.

The J gene is TRBJ2-5, the V gene TRBV14; 13 bases align to TRBD2. This CDR3 region has 16 residues. V dropped 2 bases and J dropped 6; count of bases not matched to a gene: 6. CDR1 is SGHDN, CDR2 FVKESK, per germline. The CDR3 here is CASSQPGLAGVKTQYF. As DNA, the CDR3 is TGTGCCAGCAGCCAACCCGGACTAGCGGGAGTAAAGACCCAGTACTTC.

The CDR3 DNA is TGTGCCAGCAGTTCCCTCCCCCGGGAGGGCACAGATACGCAGTATTTT. Translated: CASSSLPREGTDTQYF. V is TRBV28 and J is TRBJ2-3; 7 nucleotides agree with TRBD2. V trimming: 4 bases; J trimming: 1 base; junction bases outside the gene matches: 8. Germline-derived CDR1 and CDR2 are MDHEN and SYDVKM. There are 16 residues in the CDR3.